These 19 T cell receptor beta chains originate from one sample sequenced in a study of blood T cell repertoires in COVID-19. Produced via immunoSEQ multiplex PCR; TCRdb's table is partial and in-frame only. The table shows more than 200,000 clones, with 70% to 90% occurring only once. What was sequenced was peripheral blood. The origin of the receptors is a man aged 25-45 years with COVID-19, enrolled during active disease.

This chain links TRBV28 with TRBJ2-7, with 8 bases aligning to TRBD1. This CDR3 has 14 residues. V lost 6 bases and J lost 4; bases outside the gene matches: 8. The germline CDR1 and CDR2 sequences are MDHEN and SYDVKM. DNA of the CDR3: TGTGCCAGCAGCGGCGGCAGGGGGCGGTACGAGCAGTACTTC. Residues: CASSGGRGRYEQYF.

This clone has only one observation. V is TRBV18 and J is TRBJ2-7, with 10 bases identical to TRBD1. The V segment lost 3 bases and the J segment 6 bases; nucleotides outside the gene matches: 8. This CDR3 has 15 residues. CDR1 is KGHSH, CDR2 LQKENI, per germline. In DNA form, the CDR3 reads TGTGCCAGCTCACCGTTCAGGACAGGGGGTATCGAGCAGTACTTC. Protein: CASSPFRTGGIEQYF.

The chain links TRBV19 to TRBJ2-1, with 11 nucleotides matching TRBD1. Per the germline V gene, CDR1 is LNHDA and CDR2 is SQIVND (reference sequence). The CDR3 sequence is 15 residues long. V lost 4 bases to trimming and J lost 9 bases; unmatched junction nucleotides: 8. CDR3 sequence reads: CASSKDRGPRGEQFF. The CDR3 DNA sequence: TGTGCCAGTAGTAAGGACAGGGGGCCACGGGGTGAGCAGTTCTTC.

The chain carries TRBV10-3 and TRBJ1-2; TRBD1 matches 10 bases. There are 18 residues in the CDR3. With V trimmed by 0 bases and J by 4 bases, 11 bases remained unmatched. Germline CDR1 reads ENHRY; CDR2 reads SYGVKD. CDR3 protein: CAISESGGQGFAGYGYTF. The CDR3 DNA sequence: TGTGCCATCAGTGAGTCAGGGGGACAGGGGTTCGCCGGCTATGGCTACACCTTC.

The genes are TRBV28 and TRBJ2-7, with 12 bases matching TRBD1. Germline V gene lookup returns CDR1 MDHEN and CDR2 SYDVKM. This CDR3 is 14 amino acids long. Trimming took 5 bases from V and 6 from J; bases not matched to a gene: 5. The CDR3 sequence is CASSLGQGAVEQYF. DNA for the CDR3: TGTGCCAGCAGTCTGGGACAGGGGGCCGTCGAGCAGTACTTC.

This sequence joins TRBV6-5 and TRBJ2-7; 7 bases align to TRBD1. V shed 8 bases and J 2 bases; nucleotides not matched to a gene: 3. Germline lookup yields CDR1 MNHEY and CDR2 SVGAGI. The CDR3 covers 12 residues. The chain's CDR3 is CASQTGAYEQYF. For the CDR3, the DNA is TGTGCCAGCCAAACAGGGGCCTACGAGCAGTACTTC.

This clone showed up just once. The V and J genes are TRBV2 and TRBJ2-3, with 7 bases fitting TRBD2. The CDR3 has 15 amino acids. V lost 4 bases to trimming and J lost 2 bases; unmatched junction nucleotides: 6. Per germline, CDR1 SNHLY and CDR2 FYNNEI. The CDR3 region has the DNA TGTGCCAGCAGTGCTTCTAGCGGATTCACAGATACGCAGTATTTT. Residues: CASSASSGFTDTQYF.

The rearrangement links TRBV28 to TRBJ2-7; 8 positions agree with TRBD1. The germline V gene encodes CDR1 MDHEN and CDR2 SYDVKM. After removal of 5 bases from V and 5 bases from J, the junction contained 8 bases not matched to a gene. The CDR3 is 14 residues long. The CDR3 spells CASSTGTGSHEQYF. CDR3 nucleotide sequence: TGTGCCAGCAGTACCGGGACAGGAAGCCACGAGCAGTACTTC.

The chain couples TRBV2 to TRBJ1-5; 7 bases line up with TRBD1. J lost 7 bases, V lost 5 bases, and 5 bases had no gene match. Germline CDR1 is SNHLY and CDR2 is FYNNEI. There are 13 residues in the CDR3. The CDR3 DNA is TGTGCCAGCAGTCTACACAGGGGCCAGCCCCAGCATTTT. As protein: CASSLHRGQPQHF.

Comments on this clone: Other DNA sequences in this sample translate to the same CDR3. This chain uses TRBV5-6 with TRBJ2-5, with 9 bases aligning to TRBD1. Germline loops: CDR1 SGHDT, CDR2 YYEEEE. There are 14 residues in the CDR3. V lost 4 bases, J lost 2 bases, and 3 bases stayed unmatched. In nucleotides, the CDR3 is TGTGCCAGCAGCACGGGACAGGGACAAGAGACCCAGTACTTC. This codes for CASSTGQGQETQYF.

The CDR3: CASSPVQGTNYEQYF. The CDR3 DNA reads TGTGCCAGCTCACCGGTGCAGGGGACGAATTACGAGCAGTACTTC. The chain is built from TRBV18 and TRBJ2-7; D may be TRBD1 (6 bases). The CDR3 runs to 15 residues. Per germline, CDR1 KGHSH and CDR2 LQKENI. Trimming removed 3 bases at V and 4 bases at J, with 16 bases between.

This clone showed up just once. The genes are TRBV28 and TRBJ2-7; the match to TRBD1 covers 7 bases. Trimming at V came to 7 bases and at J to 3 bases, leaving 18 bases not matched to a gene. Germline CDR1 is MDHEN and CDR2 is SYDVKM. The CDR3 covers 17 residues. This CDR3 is CASIGGRQGKLIYEQYF. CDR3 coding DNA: TGTGCCAGCATTGGGGGTCGACAGGGAAAATTAATCTACGAGCAGTACTTC.

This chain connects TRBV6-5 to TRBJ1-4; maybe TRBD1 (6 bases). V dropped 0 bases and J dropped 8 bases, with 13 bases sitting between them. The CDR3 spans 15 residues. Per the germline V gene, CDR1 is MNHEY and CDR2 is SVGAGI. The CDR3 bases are TGTGCCAGCAGTTACTCAGCCCGGACAGACGAAAAACTGTTTTTT. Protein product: CASSYSARTDEKLFF.

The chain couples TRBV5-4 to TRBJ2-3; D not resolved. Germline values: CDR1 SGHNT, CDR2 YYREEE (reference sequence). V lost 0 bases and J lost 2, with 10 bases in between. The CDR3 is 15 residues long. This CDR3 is CASSLEGGDTDTQYF. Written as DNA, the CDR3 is TGTGCCAGCAGCTTGGAAGGCGGCGACACAGATACGCAGTATTTT.

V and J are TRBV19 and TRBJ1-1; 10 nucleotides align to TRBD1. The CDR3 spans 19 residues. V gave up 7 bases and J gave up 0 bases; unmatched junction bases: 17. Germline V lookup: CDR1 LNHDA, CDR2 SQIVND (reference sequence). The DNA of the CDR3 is TGTGCCAGTACCATGGTAGGGACAGGGGTTATTGCCATGAACACTGAAGCTTTCTTT. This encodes CASTMVGTGVIAMNTEAFF.

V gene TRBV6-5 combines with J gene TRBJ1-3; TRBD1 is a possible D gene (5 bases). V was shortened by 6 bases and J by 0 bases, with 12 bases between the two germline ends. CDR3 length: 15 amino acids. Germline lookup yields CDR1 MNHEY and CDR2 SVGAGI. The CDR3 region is CASSPQVPSGNTIYF. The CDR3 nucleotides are TGTGCCAGCAGCCCACAGGTCCCCTCTGGAAACACCATATATTTT.

The CDR3 bases are TGTGCCAGCAGCCTATGGGACAGTCACACAGATACGCAGTATTTT. Translated: CASSLWDSHTDTQYF. The chain recombines TRBV11-2 with TRBJ2-3, with TRBD1 matching 7 bases. V trimming: 5 bases; J trimming: 2 bases; junction bases outside the gene matches: 7. The CDR3 length is 15 residues. Germline-derived CDR1 and CDR2 are SGHAT and FQNNGV.

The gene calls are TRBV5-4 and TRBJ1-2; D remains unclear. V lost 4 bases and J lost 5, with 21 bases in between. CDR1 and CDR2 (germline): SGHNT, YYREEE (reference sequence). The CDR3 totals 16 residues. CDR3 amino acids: CASSPGRDFRRYGYTF. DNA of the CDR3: TGTGCCAGCAGCCCAGGAAGGGATTTCCGGAGGTATGGCTACACCTTC. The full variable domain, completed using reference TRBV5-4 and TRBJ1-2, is ETGVTQSPTHLIKTRGQQVTLRCSSQSGHNTVSWYQQALGQGPQFIFQYYREEENGRGNFPPRFSGLQFPNYSSELNVNALELDDSALYLCASSPGRDFRRYGYTFGSGTRLTVV.

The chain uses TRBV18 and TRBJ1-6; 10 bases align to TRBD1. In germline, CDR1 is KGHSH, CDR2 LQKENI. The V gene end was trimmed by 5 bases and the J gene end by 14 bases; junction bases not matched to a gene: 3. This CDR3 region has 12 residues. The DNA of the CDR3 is TGTGCCAGCTCATCTGGACAGGGGGCCCTCCACTTT. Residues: CASSSGQGALHF.